Following are 16 T cell receptor beta chains from one sample sequenced in a study of post-analysis software for immune sequencing data. Each TCR beta cDNA library carried unique molecular identifiers. TCRdb processed the PCR reads anew with MiXCR; each CDR3 protein has one entry. The data show 150,000 to 200,000 distinct CDR3 sequences, about 36% seen once. The sample was blood, taken after autologous hematopoietic stem cell transplantation. The receptors were gathered from a girl aged 5-17 years with multiple sclerosis.

This chain uses TRBV5-1 with TRBJ2-6; D is perhaps TRBD2 (6 bases). There are 14 residues in the CDR3. With 5 bases removed from V and 4 bases from J, the gap between germline ends came to 10 bases. CDR1 is SGHRS and CDR2 is YFSETQ in the germline V gene. The CDR3 here is CASREGSGANVLTF. The CDR3 DNA follows: TGCGCCAGCAGGGAGGGCTCCGGGGCCAACGTCCTGACTTTC.

This clonotype was seen once. V is TRBV6-6 and J is TRBJ2-1, with 7 bases matching TRBD1. Germline CDR1 reads MNHNY; CDR2 reads SVGAGI (reference sequence). Unmatched junction bases numbered 9, after V lost 5 bases and J lost 5 bases. This CDR3 is 15 amino acids long. The CDR3 DNA is TGTGCCAGCAGTAAACCGCCGGGACAGAACAATGAGCAGTTCTTC. Translation gives CASSKPPGQNNEQFF.

V gene TRBV5-1 combines with J gene TRBJ2-1; no clear D gene. The length of the CDR3 is 14 residues. Germline assignment: CDR1 SGHRS and CDR2 YFSETQ. Deletions cut 3 bases from V and 3 bases from J, with 10 bases between. The CDR3 region is CASSSPGIYNEQFF. The CDR3, as DNA: TGCGCCAGCAGCTCCCCAGGCATCTACAATGAGCAGTTCTTC.

The rearrangement joins TRBV6-6 to TRBJ2-5; 15 nucleotides align to TRBD2. The length of the CDR3 is 16 residues. Germline values: CDR1 MNHNY, CDR2 SVGAGI (reference sequence). V shed 2 bases and J 5 bases; nucleotides not matched to a gene: 3. The CDR3: CASSYPGTSGRETQYF. The CDR3 coding sequence is TGTGCCAGCAGTTACCCAGGGACTAGCGGGAGGGAGACCCAGTACTTC.

This clonotype showed up just a few times. This sequence joins TRBV12-3 or TRBV12-4 and TRBJ2-7, with a tentative D call TRBD2 (5 bases). The length of the CDR3 is 19 residues. Trimming took off 1 base at V and 3 bases at J, with 25 bases between the two ends. The CDR3 region has the DNA TGTGCCAGCAGTTTAGTGTTTCCGGGGATGGCTTCTGGGGACTACGAGCAGTACTTC. Translating gives CASSLVFPGMASGDYEQYF.

The chain links TRBV5-4 to TRBJ2-7; 9 nucleotides line up with TRBD1. The germline V gene has CDR1 SGHNT and CDR2 YYREEE (reference sequence). V gave up 3 bases and J gave up 0 bases; unmatched junction bases: 7. The CDR3 covers 16 residues. CDR3 loop: CASSSMDRGLSYEQYF. For the CDR3, the DNA is TGTGCCAGCAGCTCCATGGACAGGGGACTCTCCTACGAGCAGTACTTC.

For the CDR3, the DNA is TGTGCCAGCAGCTTAGGCCGCTCGGGAATCAACTATGGCTACACCTTC. Protein product: CASSLGRSGINYGYTF. The chain uses TRBV7-2 and TRBJ1-2; D call uncertain. Germline lookup yields CDR1 SGHTA and CDR2 FQGNSA. This CDR3 region has 16 residues. Trimming took 1 base from V and 2 from J, leaving 14 bases between them. Supplemented by reference TRBV7-2 and TRBJ1-2, the full variable domain reads GAGVSQSPSNKVTEKGKDVELRCDPISGHTALYWYRQSLGQGLEFLIYFQGNSAPDKSGLPSDRFSAERTGGSVSTLTIQRTQQEDSAVYLCASSLGRSGINYGYTFGSGTRLTVV.

This clonotype was recorded only once. This chain links TRBV29-1 with TRBJ1-4; TRBD1 aligns across 8 bases. Germline values: CDR1 SQVTM, CDR2 ANQGSEA. CDR3 length: 14 amino acids. The V gene end was trimmed by 6 bases and the J gene end by 0 bases; junction bases not matched to a gene: 3. The CDR3 loop reads CSVPDRATNEKLFF. CDR3 nucleotide sequence: TGCAGCGTCCCGGACAGGGCAACTAATGAAAAACTGTTTTTT.

This clonotype was observed at least ten times. The chain joins TRBV20-1 to TRBJ2-3; the D gene is possibly TRBD2 (6 bases). The ends were cut back, 3 bases at V and 0 bases at J, with 13 bases in the middle. Germline V gene lookup returns CDR1 DFQATT and CDR2 SNEGSKA (reference sequence). The CDR3 loop spans 15 amino acids. The CDR3 loop is CSASKAGPSTDTQYF. DNA of the CDR3: TGCAGTGCTAGTAAAGCGGGCCCCAGCACAGATACGCAGTATTTT.

This clonotype has at least ten counts. The chain carries TRBV4-3 and TRBJ2-1; D unclear. Per germline, CDR1 LGHNA and CDR2 YSLEER. The V and J ends lost 0 bases and 0 bases respectively, with 12 bases between them. The CDR3 runs to 17 residues. CDR3 nucleotide sequence: TGCGCCAGCAGCCAAGACGGACCCAACTTCTCCTACAATGAGCAGTTCTTC. The encoded protein is CASSQDGPNFSYNEQFF.

This clonotype was counted a few times. The chain recombines TRBV28 with TRBJ2-4; TRBD2 matches 12 bases. The CDR3 has 19 residues. Germline CDR1 and CDR2: MDHEN and SYDVKM. Germline trimming cut 4 bases from V and 2 bases from J; bases unmatched to any gene: 12. As DNA, the CDR3 is TGTGCCAGCAGTTCCCGACTAGCGGGAGATAGTTCATCCAAAAACATTCAGTACTTC. Translated: CASSSRLAGDSSSKNIQYF. Drawing the rest from reference TRBV28 and TRBJ2-4, the complete variable domain is DVKVTQSSRYLVKRTGEKVFLECVQDMDHENMFWYRQDPGLGLRLIYFSYDVKMKEKGDIPEGYSVSREKKERFSLILESASTNQTSMYLCASSSRLAGDSSSKNIQYFGAGTRLSVL.

The V and J genes are TRBV7-8 and TRBJ2-3; D is perhaps TRBD1 or TRBD2 (5 bases each). Between the trimmed V and J ends, which lost 5 bases and 6 bases, there was a span of 12 bases. Germline CDR1 SGHVS, CDR2 FQNEAQ. This CDR3 comprises 13 residues. In DNA form, the CDR3 reads TGTGCCAGCAGCCGGGGCCTCCGGGATACGCAGTATTTT. It translates to CASSRGLRDTQYF.

The chain links TRBV7-2 to TRBJ2-1; D unclear. V lost 5 bases and J lost 5, with 7 bases in between. The V gene's germline CDR1 is SGHTA and CDR2 FQGNSA. There are 12 residues in the CDR3. The CDR3 is CASSGPHNEQFF. CDR3 DNA: TGTGCCAGCAGCGGGCCCCACAATGAGCAGTTCTTC.

V and J are TRBV11-2 and TRBJ2-1; 13 bases line up with TRBD2. Unmatched junction bases numbered 7, after V lost 5 bases and J lost 9 bases. Germline lookup yields CDR1 SGHAT and CDR2 FQNNGV. The CDR3 sequence is 15 residues long. The CDR3 region is CASSRGLAGAREQFF. CDR3 DNA sequence: TGTGCCAGCAGCCGAGGACTAGCGGGGGCCCGTGAGCAGTTCTTC. Based on the CDR3 plus reference TRBV11-2 and TRBJ2-1, the full variable domain is EAGVAQSPRYKIIEKRQSVAFWCNPISGHATLYWYQQILGQGPKLLIQFQNNGVVDDSQLPKDRFSAERLKGVDSTLKIQPAKLEDSAVYLCASSRGLAGAREQFFGPGTRLTVL.

This sequence joins TRBV29-1 and TRBJ1-1; TRBD1 agrees at 8 bases. V was pared by 6 bases and J by 0 bases, with 9 bases of the junction left unmatched. The V gene's germline CDR1 is SQVTM and CDR2 ANQGSEA. This CDR3 comprises 15 residues. The CDR3 loop is CSVLTGATMNTEAFF. The CDR3 DNA sequence: TGCAGCGTCCTGACAGGGGCAACCATGAACACTGAAGCTTTCTTT.

This clonotype was seen many times. CDR3 bases: TGTGCCAGCAGAGCGGGAGACTATAGCAATCAGCCCCAGCATTTT. Amino acid sequence: CASRAGDYSNQPQHF. This chain joins TRBV6-2 or TRBV6-3 and TRBJ1-5; D is unresolved. V gave up 6 bases and J gave up 0 bases, with 12 bases separating them. Per the germline V gene, CDR1 is MNHEY and CDR2 is SVGEGT. This CDR3 contains 15 residues.